The rows below give T cell receptor beta chains drawn from one sample of a study of blood T cell repertoires in COVID-19. TCRdb's copy holds only in-frame clones and misses some; the assay was immunoSEQ multiplex PCR. Among fewer than 20,000 clones, 80% to 90% were seen once, and the ten largest hold 10% to 13%. Sequencing was done on a sample of peripheral blood. These receptors were collected from an elderly man with acute or convalescent COVID-19. Both conserved end residues are trimmed from each CDR3. The D gene is left open where the match is weak.

>TRBJ2-1|TRBV28|-
ASSNGGRDEQF
>TRBJ2-7|TRBV27|TRBD1
ASSLRMAGGIPYEQY
>TRBJ1-2|TRBV5-1|-
ASSLLQGANYGYT
>TRBJ2-1|TRBV5-1|-
ASSRDLDTEGEQF
>TRBJ2-5|TRBV3-1/TRBV3-2|-
ASSPLGAEETQY
>TRBJ1-5|TRBV2|TRBD1
ASRPPGQGSGQPQH
>TRBJ1-5|TRBV6-5|-
ASRTGKSQPQH
>TRBJ1-1|TRBV7-8|-
ASSLNRLHTEAF
>TRBJ1-1|TRBV5-4|-
ASSFQDTEAF
>TRBJ1-2|TRBV3-1/TRBV3-2|-
ASSQGGLYGYT
>TRBJ2-2|TRBV19|-
ASSLMGAQDTGELF
>TRBJ2-1|TRBV25-1|-
ASSVSRGNEQF
>TRBJ1-1|TRBV18|-
ASSLSGTKNTEAF
>TRBJ2-1|TRBV5-1|-
ASSTQGSNNEQF
>TRBJ2-1|TRBV30|-
AWSASTGSSYNEQF
>TRBJ2-7|TRBV27|-
ASSLFSDNEQY
>TRBJ1-1|TRBV5-1|-
ASSFQAGGTEAF
>TRBJ1-6|TRBV27|-
ASSYQGLRSPLH
>TRBJ1-6|TRBV6-5|TRBD1
ASRVDRGLNSPLH
>TRBJ1-5|TRBV12-3/TRBV12-4|-
ASSLNMDQPQH
>TRBJ1-1|TRBV2|-
ASSPRTARPNTEAF
>TRBJ2-1|TRBV12-5|-
ASGLVTFEQF
>TRBJ2-1|TRBV7-8|TRBD2
ASSPGVAGAGGNEQF
>TRBJ1-1|TRBV5-4|TRBD1
ASSPGTGGMNTEAF
>TRBJ2-5|TRBV27|-
ASRSMTVMKETQY
>TRBJ1-3|TRBV7-6|TRBD1
ASSLTDRVLGNTIY
>TRBJ1-6|TRBV6-5|-
ASTRRQYNSPLH
>TRBJ1-1|TRBV5-6|-
ASSLAGGGTEAF
>TRBJ1-5|TRBV4-2|TRBD1
ASSQEGGQGYQPQH
>TRBJ2-6|TRBV5-1|-
ASSPGGGANVLT
>TRBJ2-3|TRBV9|-
ASSAWGGANTDTQY
>TRBJ2-7|TRBV6-6|-
ASSYSGAYEQY
>TRBJ2-7|TRBV9|-
ASRGASNEQY
>TRBJ1-1|TRBV11-3|TRBD1
ASSSQGANTEAF
>TRBJ2-1|TRBV5-5|-
ASSSTYEQF
>TRBJ2-7|TRBV10-3|-
AISDTAYEQY
>TRBJ1-4|TRBV6-5|TRBD1
ASSYSTGDEKLF
>TRBJ1-1|TRBV19|-
ASSLNSGVNTEAF
>TRBJ2-4|TRBV3-1/TRBV3-2|-
ASSQASSLAKNIQY
>TRBJ1-2|TRBV19|-
ASNFPGDPTSNYGYT
>TRBJ1-1|TRBV9|-
ASSPPGGTEAF
>TRBJ1-2|TRBV30|-
AWSVQVGGYT
>TRBJ1-3|TRBV3-1/TRBV3-2|TRBD1
ASSHSTGVIGGNTIY
>TRBJ2-3|TRBV7-9|TRBD1
ASSRDSSTDTQY
>TRBJ2-1|TRBV5-6|TRBD2
ASSYFGVAGAPNNEQF
>TRBJ2-3|TRBV5-1|TRBD2
ASKAGGTDTQY
>TRBJ2-7|TRBV6-6|-
ASSSLGGYEQY
>TRBJ1-1|TRBV5-1|-
ASSLGGLSTEAF
>TRBJ2-7|TRBV15|TRBD1
ATSKDRATYFEQY
>TRBJ2-5|TRBV3-1/TRBV3-2|-
ASSQRTARETQY
>TRBJ1-1|TRBV28|TRBD1
ASSYRGTEAF
>TRBJ1-4|TRBV5-6|TRBD1
ASSPDRGSTNEKLF
>TRBJ2-7|TRBV2|-
ASSSPGNLERGLEQY
>TRBJ2-1|TRBV5-1|TRBD1
ASTHAGTGMNEQF
>TRBJ2-3|TRBV2|-
ASSGVEEDTQY